This T cell receptor (beta chain) is from a study of monozygotic twins with inflammatory bowel disease. Across eight separate reactions for each sample, cDNA was made. Each UMI, carrying a 6-nucleotide sample barcode, came from template switching. With the 5' RACE reads reprocessed, TCRdb shows one record per CDR3 protein and no DNA. The sample holds roughly 300,000 distinct CDR3 sequences. CDR3 length: 13 amino acids. The germline V gene has CDR1 SQVTM and CDR2 ANQGSEA. The sequencing input was blood. This rearrangement joins TRBV29-1 to TRBJ2-2; the TCRdb call, TRBD1, lacks DNA for checking. The source is a human donor with ulcerative colitis or Crohn's disease, or a healthy co-twin of an affected twin (not recorded which). CDR3 region: CSVVRGATGELFF.